What follows describes a single TCR beta chain. These data originate in a study of blood T cell repertoires in COVID-19. Deletions cut 1 base from V and 10 bases from J, with 10 bases between. In germline, CDR1 is SGHTA, CDR2 FQGTGA. The length of the CDR3 is 12 residues. This table comes from immunoSEQ multiplex PCR, and its TCRdb copy is limited to in-frame clones, with some not included. The table has approximately 150,000 clones, almost 85% seen once; the top ten hold approximately 2.6%. Sequencing used peripheral blood. The sequence was collected from a woman over 75 with COVID-19, enrolled during active disease. The V gene is TRBV7-3, the J gene TRBJ1-1, with D possibly matching TRBD1 (6 bases). CDR3 in DNA: TGTGCCAGCAGCTTAATCGGGACACGAGCTTTCTTT. This gives the protein CASSLIGTRAFF.